This T cell receptor beta chain was documented in a study of cytomegalovirus exposure and HLA in healthy donors (dated by TCRdb to the late 2010s). About the study as a whole: An earlier analysis of about 560 of the donors reported 276 Gb of sequence data and 95 million to 120 million unique TCR beta sequences obtained from about 179 million T cells. Of the roughly 400 genotyped donors, 65% to 90% fell in the genetic ancestry cluster associated with self-reported Caucasian donors. About 330 gigabases of sequencing data and around 80 million unique TCR sequences made up an early release that covered 500 to 700 HLA-typed donors. High-throughput TCR immunosequencing, statistical association of individual TCRs with disease status, and machine learning were combined to predict cytomegalovirus infection status. In a later genetic analysis, genome-wide SNP genotypes for about three fifths of the 666 donors were used, and that subset was treated as a discovery cohort. Along with the approximately 700-subject first cohort, a separate validation cohort of about 110 different subjects was used. About five DR-DQ haplotypes were handled as single units for association and clustering, since linkage in the cohort was strong. Alongside the repertoire data, information on donor age, sex, ethnicity and CMV serostatus was compiled. To study patterns of TCR occurrence, a later analysis re-analyzed previously published TCR beta repertoires from 666 donors and added high-resolution HLA genotyping. Every discovery cohort repertoire had been produced on one sequencing platform. The aim of the study was to test whether cataloging public T cell receptors could identify signatures of past pathogen exposure. The study profiled the T cell repertoires of under 700 subjects by immunosequencing and related them to cytomegalovirus serostatus. HLA typing included class I and class II loci at four-digit resolution. Among several hundred genotyped donors of the cohort, an average of about 220,000 unique TCR beta nucleotide sequences was sequenced per donor, of which about 19% were non-productive. Rather than using new phenotypic data, the later analysis identified candidate immune exposures from TCR beta sequences and from how often those sequences occurred across donors. The number of typed donors differed by locus: roughly 629-640 for A, B, C, DRB1 and DQB1; 522 for DQA1; 600 to 610 for DPA1; and about 450 for DPB1. In an earlier analysis of about 590 of the donors, high-throughput TCR beta sequencing was used to judge whether each TCR beta V gene segment behaved as functional or pseudogenic.

There are 16 amino acids in the CDR3, from cysteine to phenylalanine inclusive. Only the CDR3 region is kept as DNA, spanning 48 bases read in frame from base 1. Sequences MNHEY (CDR1) and SMNVEV (CDR2) are obtained from the germline V gene (reference sequence). V is pruned by 0 bases and J by 2 bases, leaving 3 bases of the junction without a gene match. To note about this clone: Its antigen remains undetermined. No base-level quality is on record; no much larger clone is a single base apart.

The cohort consisted of fewer than 700 healthy bone marrow donors. All cohort members were sampled while nominally healthy, although unrecorded immune exposures were likely present. The donor tested CMV seropositive, placing the donor among the 290 or so seropositive members of the cohort. A peripheral blood sample was provided by each donor, and peripheral blood mononuclear cells were used for TCR beta sequencing. The Qiagen DNeasy Blood Extraction Kit was used to extract genomic DNA from the blood cell samples. Results the study describes overall, beyond this receptor: In both the original and validation cohorts, the classifier was reported to diagnose cytomegalovirus status with high specificity and sensitivity. In a later analysis, HLA-associated TCR beta chains showed more clonal expansion and lower generation probabilities than non-associated chains that were equally common. Linkage disequilibrium might explain the correlated functional status among segregating V segments, but an unknown experimental factor could not be ruled out. Because counts were too low, about 15 rarely observed V segments, including chromosome 9 orphons, were left out of the earlier analysis of approximately 580 of the donors. CMV serostatus was the only immune exposure information available for the cohort. The presence/absence analyses assumed that sequencing depth was roughly uniform across donors, and that assumption may not be true. Assigning TCR associations to individual alleles was difficult when HLA alleles, especially DR and DQ, strongly co-occurred. Some IMGT-functional V segments, including TRBV6-2 and TRBV6-3, could not be told apart with the 87-base-pair reads, so those segments were excluded. In the study, 150 to 200 TCR beta chains were listed as associated with cytomegalovirus. A later genetic analysis associated a missense DCLRE1C variant with V-gene and J-gene trimming of TCR beta chains, and an independent cohort replicated the association. The authors suggested that the approach could potentially be generalized to other disease states and immunological phenotypes. In vitro tests confirmed that a few of the cytomegalovirus-associated TCR beta chains recognize cytomegalovirus antigens. A later genetic analysis reported fewer N-insertions in productive TCRs among donors in an Asian-associated ancestry cluster than the 666-donor mean. A further reported finding was that TCR beta sequences accurately predicted the HLA-A and HLA-B alleles for most subjects in the first cohort. A later analysis found that TCR association rates varied across HLA loci, with DRB1 alleles showing the most associated TCRs and HLA-C alleles the fewest. Only TCR beta chains were sequenced in this cohort, and the absence of alpha or paired-chain data limited detectable features. Because some donors lacked HLA typing at each locus, the association tests relied only on the typed subset. Most TCR sequences were seen in very few donors, while some public TCRs were found in many individuals. An earlier analysis of around 600 of the donors showed that most TCR beta V segments appeared in productive rearrangements either about 90% or about 30% of the time, which broadly matched IMGT annotations. Most CMV-associated TCR beta chains appeared to be HLA-restricted in a later analysis, and the HLA associations seemed to be driven largely by CMV exposure. In a later analysis, several top co-occurrence clusters were reported to appear linked to parvovirus B19, influenza, CMV and Epstein-Barr virus. A cluster of highly shared sequence variants was judged likely to be a technical artifact of the sequencing pipeline. At a false discovery rate of 0.05, a later analysis linked 15,000 to 20,000 TCR beta sequences to specific HLA alleles.

The library was obtained by the immunoSEQ multiplex PCR assay. The multiplex PCR relied on a mix of 60 forward primers for TCR Vbeta segments and 13 reverse primers for TCR Jbeta segments. The CDR3 region of rearranged TCR beta genes was amplified from genomic DNA with a multiplex PCR assay. The amplified TCR beta libraries were sequenced on the Illumina HiSeq System as 87-base-pair reads. In the original analysis: A later analysis counted some 74 million unique TCR beta chains across the 666 repertoires, and 9.5 million to 11 million of these chains were shared by at least two donors. To remove PCR and sequencing errors, raw reads were error-corrected and collapsed into unique sequences using a nearest-neighbor algorithm that merged closely related sequences. Alignment of CDR3 sequences to IMGT reference sequences was used to assign V, D and J gene segments. Each retained sequence needed at least a six-nucleotide match to both a V gene segment and a J gene segment. Rearrangements were classified as productive when the CDR3 lacked stop codons and remained in frame with V and J, and all other rearrangements were classified as non-productive. CDR3 was defined by IMGT convention, running from the second conserved V-encoded cysteine to the conserved J-encoded phenylalanine. In an earlier analysis of just under 600 of the donors, sequences lacking an unambiguous match to a single V gene segment were excluded. In an earlier analysis of around 600 of the donors, V segments were called functional above 56.7% productive rearrangements and were called segregating when the between-donor standard deviation exceeded 5%. A statistical classification framework was built for diagnosing cytomegalovirus status from the catalog of TCR beta chain sequences. V and J gene assignment, in a later analysis, came from comparing TCR nucleotide sequences with IMGT/GENE-DB human TR gene sequences. In a later analysis, CDR3 sequences and most-parsimonious VDJ recombination scenarios were assigned using the TCRdist pipeline. In a later analysis, each TCR beta chain was defined by its CDR3 amino acid sequence together with its V-gene family, and reads without a unique V-gene family were excluded. A later analysis removed 450 to 600 highly shared, low-generation-probability nucleotide sequences to deal with suspected cross-contamination and a sequencing artifact. A later analysis calculated a clonal expansion index for each public chain from normalized within-repertoire ranks of inferred template counts. A later analysis computed generation probabilities with a VDJ recombination model fitted to out-of-frame rearrangements, and checked the results against IGoR. Hypergeometric tests were used in a later analysis to score TCR-TCR, TCR-HLA and TCR-CMV co-occurrence, with a repertoire-size bias correction applied to the TCR pairs. To estimate false discovery rates, a later analysis permuted the HLA or CMV assignments 20 times. In a later analysis, co-occurring TCRs were grouped using DBSCAN, and TCRdist sequence similarity was added for clustering within HLA-allele-positive subsets. Co-occurrence clustering excluded repertoires with fewer than 30,000 or more than 120,000 public chains, plus five with anomalous nucleotide sharing. Drawn from immuneACCESS, this table holds only the in-frame rearrangements with V and J called that TCRdb kept. Clones are partly lost; checked studies trace under half to an unresolved V gene and leave the rest unexplained. V and J calls and clone size are given by that table; D and trimming were obtained from the DNA. Present in this sample are 100,000 to 150,000 clones, around 78% of which were seen just once. The ten most abundant clones make up less than 5% of the sample.

The V gene is TRBV27 and the J gene is TRBJ2-7; TRBD1 agrees with 11 junctional bases. Sequencing was done on a sample of PBMCs. The receptor's source is a man aged 60 to 75 in good health and CMV-seropositive. The CDR3 here reads CASSLSGQGAPYEQYF. In nucleotides, the sequence is TGTGCCAGCAGTTTATCCGGACAGGGGGCTCCCTACGAGCAGTACTTC.